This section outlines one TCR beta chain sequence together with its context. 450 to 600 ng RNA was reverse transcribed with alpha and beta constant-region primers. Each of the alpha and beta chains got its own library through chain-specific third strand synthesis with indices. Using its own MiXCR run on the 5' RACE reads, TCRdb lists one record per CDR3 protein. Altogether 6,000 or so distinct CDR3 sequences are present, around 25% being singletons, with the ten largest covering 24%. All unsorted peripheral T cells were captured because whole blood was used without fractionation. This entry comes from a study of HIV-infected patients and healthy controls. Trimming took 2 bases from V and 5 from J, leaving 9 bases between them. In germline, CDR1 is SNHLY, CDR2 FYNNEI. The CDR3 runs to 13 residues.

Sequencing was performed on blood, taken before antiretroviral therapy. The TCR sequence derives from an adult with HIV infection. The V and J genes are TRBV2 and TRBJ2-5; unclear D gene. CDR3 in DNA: TGTGCCAGCAGTGAAAGACCTCCGGAGACCCAGTACTTC. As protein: CASSERPPETQYF.